This T cell receptor (beta chain) stems from a study of blood T cell repertoires in COVID-19. On the study more broadly: COVID-19 samples, acute and convalescent, were from the United States, Italy and Spain. T cells, B-cell-depleted T cells, or PBMCs supplied cDNA or gDNA.

Original handling: Estimation of nucleated cell counts relied on the amplification of reference gene primers. Assay used: immunoSEQ multiplex PCR; TCRdb lists only in-frame clones, some missing. The DNA gave D and trimming, while V, J and clone size come from that table. Among 40,000 to 50,000 clones listed, around 87% were seen once. CDR3 size: 13 residues. The ends were cut back, 0 bases at V and 4 bases at J, with 6 bases in the middle. Germline V CDR1 and CDR2: SGHDN, FVKESK. Enrollment of patients from Seattle took place during active infection, with longitudinal follow-up. The sequencing sample was made of peripheral blood. The V call is TRBV14, the J call TRBJ1-2, with D unresolved. This receptor was identified in an elderly woman with COVID-19, enrolled during active disease. CDR3 nucleotide sequence: TGTGCCAGCAGCCAAGATCCAGGCTATGGCTACACCTTC. This codes for CASSQDPGYGYTF.